A single sample gave rise to the 4 T cell receptor beta chains below, sequenced in a study of cytomegalovirus exposure and HLA in healthy donors. Primers included in the PCR were 60 Vbeta and 13 Jbeta primers. Only in-frame clones appear in the TCRdb table, and some are missing; sequencing was by immunoSEQ multiplex PCR. This sample's table has about 190,000 clones. Sequencing used PBMCs. These receptors came from a man aged 30 to 39 in good health and CMV-seronegative.

CDR3 residues: CASSLQTEGYAQYF. CDR3 DNA sequence: TGTGCCAGCAGCCTTCAGACCGAGGGTTACGCCCAGTACTTC. The chain has TRBV7-8 and TRBJ2-5; a possible D gene is TRBD2 (5 bases). Germline CDR1 reads SGHVS; CDR2 reads FQNEAQ. Trimming shortened V by 5 bases and J by 9 bases, and 19 bases separated the two germline ends. This CDR3 has 14 amino acids.

The rearrangement links TRBV7-2 to TRBJ1-2; a possible D gene is TRBD1 (6 bases). Trimming took off 3 bases at V and 7 bases at J, with 15 bases between the two ends. CDR1 and CDR2 (germline): SGHTA, FQGNSA. This CDR3 contains 14 residues. The CDR3 DNA is TGTGCCAGCAGCTTGCAGGGGACGCAGGGTGGCTACACCTTC. Protein product: CASSLQGTQGGYTF.

In the case of this clone: At one end the junction does not follow the germline gene, possibly because of a read error. Other DNA sequences in this specimen translate into the identical CDR3. The chain joins TRBV6-1 to TRBJ1-4; possible D gene TRBD1, 5 bases. This CDR3 is 17 amino acids long. Germline V gene data show CDR1 as MNHNS and CDR2 as SASEGT. CDR3 amino acids: CASSETLRGALTEKLFF. In DNA, the CDR3 is TGTGCCAGCAGTGAAACCCTGCGCGGGGCTTTGACTGAAAAACTGTTTTTC.

The chain employs TRBV14 and TRBJ1-4, with D perhaps TRBD1 (6 bases). CDR1 and CDR2 from the germline V gene are SGHDN and FVKESK. The V end was cut by 0 bases, the J end by 0 bases, with 17 bases between. CDR3 length: 19 amino acids. CDR3 sequence (DNA): TGTGCCAGCAGCCAAGATTCCCACAGGGTGGCTGCAACTAATGAAAAACTGTTTTTT. Translating gives CASSQDSHRVAATNEKLFF.